This T cell receptor beta chain was captured by sequencing in a study of radiation and T cells in renal cell carcinoma. General study results and limits: Pretreatment tumor biopsies were lacking, so baseline clonotypes are unknown. From baseline, blood top tumor clonotypes peaked at 2 weeks post-radiation.

A note on this clone: Its antigen is as yet unknown.

Here immunoSEQ multiplex PCR was the method, and the copy in TCRdb shows in-frame clones only, minus some. The sample has about 86,000 clones, 70% to 90% seen once. Time point indicated: blood 4 weeks post-SBRT, at nephrectomy. Treatment given: 15 Gy SBRT to primary tumor, nephrectomy 4 weeks later. Nephrectomy followed 15 Gy stereotactic body radiation by 4 weeks. Blood was sampled at baseline, 2 weeks and 4 weeks after SBRT. CDR3 size: 13 residues. Germline values: CDR1 SGHRS, CDR2 YFSETQ. V lost 4 bases and J 3 bases, leaving 11 bases between the germline ends. This receptor was taken from a man between 50 and 59 years old with renal cell carcinoma. The chain joins TRBV5-1 to TRBJ2-7; D is perhaps TRBD1 or TRBD2 (5 bases each). Sample: blood, taken from a patient whose treatment included radiotherapy and nephrectomy. The DNA for the CDR3 is TGCGCCAGCAGCGGGGGACGTTACTACGAGCAGTACTTC. This sequence encodes CASSGGRYYEQYF.